A selection of T cell receptor beta chains follows, all from one sample in a study of PD-1 blockade in classical Hodgkin lymphoma. Using immunoSEQ multiplex PCR, the repertoire was profiled, and TCRdb retains in-frame clones only, with some absent. The top ten clones hold over 9.5% of a sample with about 26,000 clones, 67% of them seen once. The sequencing used peripheral blood mononuclear cells (PBMCs), collected before the second cycle of nivolumab. The receptor source for this set is a human donor with classical Hodgkin lymphoma. The CDR3 runs from the conserved cysteine through the conserved F or W. Fields, in order: V gene, J gene, clone size, D gene, CDR3 DNA, CDR3 protein. A D gene is named only where the DNA matches it firmly. Clone size, where shown, is once, few, many, or a class for clones that have expanded.

TRBV4-3,TRBJ1-4,NA,NA,TGCGCCAGCAAAGCTCGAACTAATGAAAAACTGTTTTTT,CASKARTNEKLFF
TRBV7-9,TRBJ2-3,few,NA,TGTGCCAGCACGAGGGAGTCGAGTCATACGCAGTATTTT,CASTRESSHTQYF
TRBV28,TRBJ1-4,NA,NA,TGTGCCAGCAGTTCTCGACAGCCCGGAGGGCAAAAACTGTTTTTT,CASSSRQPGGQKLFF
TRBV10-3,TRBJ1-1,NA,NA,TGTGCCATCAGCACGGGCGGACTGAACACTGAAGCTTTCTTT,CAISTGGLNTEAFF
TRBV10-2,TRBJ2-1,NA,NA,TGCGCCAGTTCCTGGACGGAGAGCTCCTACAATGAGCAGTTCTTC,CASSWTESSYNEQFF
TRBV5-6,TRBJ2-5,NA,TRBD1,TGTGCCAGCAGCTACACGACAGGGTCGTGGGAGACCCAGTACTTC,CASSYTTGSWETQYF
TRBV19,TRBJ2-5,NA,TRBD2,TGTGCCAGTAGTACGTCTAGCGGTCGGGAGACCCAGTACTTC,CASSTSSGRETQYF
TRBV9,TRBJ2-7,NA,TRBD1,TGTGCCAGCAGCGCGCAGGGGGTCCCCTACGAGCAGTACTTC,CASSAQGVPYEQYF
TRBV27,TRBJ2-2,NA,TRBD2,TGTGCCAGCAGCCGACTCGGACTAGCGGGGGGCCCGAACACCGGGGAGCTGTTTTTT,CASSRLGLAGGPNTGELFF
TRBV28,TRBJ2-5,NA,NA,TGTGCCAGCAGGGAGACAGGTACACAAGAGACCCAGTACTTC,CASRETGTQETQYF
TRBV6-6,TRBJ2-5,NA,TRBD1,TGTGCCAGCAGTTCCCGGACAGGAAAAGAGACCCAGTACTTC,CASSSRTGKETQYF
TRBV28,TRBJ1-1,few,NA,TGTGCCAGCAGTTTAATGAACACTGAAGCTTTCTTT,CASSLMNTEAFF
TRBV28,TRBJ2-3,NA,TRBD2,TGTGCCAGCAGTTTAAATTATTTGGCGGGGGGAAGCACAGATACGCAGTATTTT,CASSLNYLAGGSTDTQYF
TRBV28,TRBJ2-7,NA,NA,TGTGCCAGCAGCCAGACTGGGGCGGGGTACGAGCAGTACTTC,CASSQTGAGYEQYF
TRBV19,TRBJ2-3,NA,TRBD2,TGTGCCAGTAGTGCCGGGACTAGCGGGGGGAGGTGGAGTACAGATACGCAGTATTTT,CASSAGTSGGRWSTDTQYF
TRBV25-1,TRBJ2-1,NA,NA,TGTGCCAGCAGTTGGGTCAATGAGCAGTTCTTC,CASSWVNEQFF
TRBV4-3,TRBJ2-7,NA,TRBD2,TGCGCCAGCAGCCAAGGGATCTTTACTAGCGGGGTGATCTACGAGCAGTACTTC,CASSQGIFTSGVIYEQYF
TRBV21-1,TRBJ2-1,few,NA,TGTGCCACCCCAGCGGGAGCCTCCTACAATGAGCAGTTCTTC,CATPAGASYNEQFF
TRBV6-1,TRBJ2-7,NA,TRBD1,TGTGCCAGCAGTGGGGGGACAGGACCTCGGTACGAGCAGTACTTC,CASSGGTGPRYEQYF
TRBV4-3,TRBJ2-6,NA,NA,TGCGCCAGCAGCCAAGCTGGGCGCTCTGGGGCCAACGTCCTGACTTTC,CASSQAGRSGANVLTF
TRBV7-9,TRBJ1-3,once,NA,TGTGCCAGCAGCTTGGGGGTGTCTGGAAACACCATATATTTT,CASSLGVSGNTIYF
TRBV6-5,TRBJ2-1,few,TRBD2,TGTGCCAGCAGTTACGGCGGGGGGGCGGATGAGCAGTTCTTC,CASSYGGGADEQFF
TRBV4-3,TRBJ2-2,few,NA,TGCGCCAGCAGCCAAGTCGGGAGCAACACCGGGGAGCTGTTTTTT,CASSQVGSNTGELFF
TRBV29-1,TRBJ2-7,NA,NA,TGCAGCGTAACCTTCTCCTACGAGCAGTACTTC,CSVTFSYEQYF
TRBV11-2,TRBJ1-5,NA,TRBD1,TGTGCCAGCAGCTTAGACCAGGGGGTTAGTCAGCCCCAGCATTTT,CASSLDQGVSQPQHF
TRBV6-5,TRBJ1-6,NA,TRBD1,TGTGCCAGCAGTTCTGGGACAGGGGATTCACCCCTCCACTTT,CASSSGTGDSPLHF
TRBV15,TRBJ2-1,NA,NA,TGTGCCACCAGCAGAGATGTTTATGGTGAGCAGTTCTTC,CATSRDVYGEQFF
TRBV6-1,TRBJ1-1,NA,NA,TGTGCCAGCAGTGAAGGGACAGCCGGCACTGAAGCTTTCTTT,CASSEGTAGTEAFF
TRBV7-9,TRBJ1-5,NA,NA,TGTGCCAGCAGCTTAGAAGCTGCTAGCAATCAGCCCCAGCATTTT,CASSLEAASNQPQHF
TRBV11-2,TRBJ2-5,NA,TRBD1,TGTGCCAGCAGAACCGGGACAGGGGGCATAGAGACCCAGTACTTC,CASRTGTGGIETQYF
TRBV7-9,TRBJ2-1,NA,NA,TGTGCCAGCAGCTTGACACATTCCTACAATGAGCAGTTCTTC,CASSLTHSYNEQFF
TRBV19,TRBJ2-4,NA,NA,TGTGCCAGTAGTATCTCAGCAGCAATCCCCGAAAACATTCAGTACTTC,CASSISAAIPENIQYF
TRBV10-3,TRBJ1-1,NA,NA,TGTGCCATCAGTGGAGGGGGCACTGAAGCTTTCTTT,CAISGGGTEAFF
TRBV5-6,TRBJ1-6,NA,NA,TGTGCCAGCAGCTTGGGGGGGACGAACCCCAATTCACCCCTCCACTTT,CASSLGGTNPNSPLHF
TRBV7-9,TRBJ2-7,few,NA,TGTGCCAGCAGCTCAACTAGTTTTTCCTACGAGCAGTACTTC,CASSSTSFSYEQYF
TRBV19,TRBJ1-1,NA,NA,TGTGCCAGTACCCCCTTTTGGGGGATCGAAGCTTTCTTT,CASTPFWGIEAFF
TRBV10-3,TRBJ1-1,NA,NA,TGTGCCATCAGGGACCCCCTAGTCACTGAAGCTTTCTTT,CAIRDPLVTEAFF
TRBV28,TRBJ2-4,NA,TRBD2,TGTGCCAGCAGTTGGGGAGGGGACCCCAAAAACATTCAGTACTTC,CASSWGGDPKNIQYF
TRBV19,TRBJ2-3,NA,NA,TGTGCCAGTAGTATTCCGGGGATGTGCACAGATACGCAGTATTTT,CASSIPGMCTDTQYF
TRBV19,TRBJ1-1,NA,NA,TGTGCCAGTAGTATTGGTGGGAGTTTGAGGCCCGAAGCTTTCTTT,CASSIGGSLRPEAFF
TRBV28,TRBJ2-1,few,TRBD2,TGTGCCAGCATCACCGCCGGCGCTAGCGGGAGTAATCAGTTCTTC,CASITAGASGSNQFF